This TCR beta chain was obtained from a study of blood T cell repertoires in COVID-19 (TCRdb year 2020). About the full investigation: Samples covering the acute and convalescent phases of COVID-19 were provided by collaborators in the United States, Italy and Spain. Deeply sampled blood TCRbeta repertoires from subjects exposed to, actively infected with, or recovered from COVID-19 were included in the dataset. A de-identified subject ID, COVID-19 status, age in years and sex were almost always included in the sample metadata. A freely available public database, intended as a resource for researchers studying the immune response to SARS-CoV-2, is where the repertoires were released. Samples were obtained from the ongoing ImmuneRACE study (first 160 participants) and from 1,200 or so subjects provided by 6 global collaborators. The prospective study material was composed of cDNA or gDNA derived from T cells, B-cell-depleted T cells, or PBMCs. Where available, HLA class I and class II types were taken from metadata supplied by the sample provider and were not determined by assay-based typing. The research as a whole found: The quantity of clinical and demographic metadata differed by source and by participant and was supplied without curation.

Trimming costs V 3 bases and J 0 bases, and their ends lie 12 bases apart. The CDR3 goes from the cysteine to the phenylalanine over 15 residues. Only CDR3 DNA is held: 45 bases, read in frame from base 1. The germline V gene gives CDR1 as SGHAT and CDR2 as FQNNGV. To note about this clone: The target of this receptor is not known. No much larger clonotype is one base removed from it; base qualities were not supplied.

TCRbeta CDR3 regions were amplified from genomic DNA by means of the immunoSEQ Assay, a bias-controlled multiplex PCR. Per the source publication's procedure: Nucleated cell counts per sample were estimated from amplification of reference gene primers within the assay. Sequence reads were collapsed and filtered to measure the absolute abundance of every unique TCRbeta CDR3 rearrangement. For each sample, productive Simpson clonality was calculated by taking the square root of Simpson's diversity index across productive rearrangements. In its TCRdb copy, this immuneACCESS table keeps in-frame sequences only and misses some clones. Where compared with another copy, unresolved V genes explain less than half of these, and the others have no known cause. V and J calls and clone size come straight from that table; D and trimming were deduced from the DNA. The sample yields around 76,000 clones; more than 65% were counted once. Of the sample, around 28% falls within the top ten clones.

Whole blood was collected in K2EDTA tubes by collaborating institutions according to the institutions' own protocols. For TCRbeta analysis, collaborator samples were shipped as frozen whole blood, as isolated PBMCs, or as DNA extracted from either sample type. The source is a woman of 80 years or more with active or convalescent COVID-19. What was sequenced was peripheral blood. The chain uses TRBV11-2 and TRBJ2-7; possibly the D gene is TRBD1, per 5 matching bases. The CDR3 reads as follows: CASSLGLLSSYEQYF. The DNA sequence is as follows: TGTGCCAGCAGCTTGGGGCTGCTGAGCTCCTACGAGCAGTACTTC. Full variable domain (CDR3 extended with the reference TRBV11-2 and TRBJ2-7 proteins): EAGVAQSPRYKIIEKRQSVAFWCNPISGHATLYWYQQILGQGPKLLIQFQNNGVVDDSQLPKDRFSAERLKGVDSTLKIQPAKLEDSAVYLCASSLGLLSSYEQYFGPGTRLTVT.